The entry that follows covers one T cell receptor (beta chain) sequence. The CDR3 has 15 amino acids. V lost 0 bases to trimming and J lost 5 bases, with 11 bases between them. Germline loops: CDR1 SGHRS, CDR2 YFSETQ. The data derive from a study of blood T cell repertoires in COVID-19. Across the whole study: Acute and convalescent COVID-19 samples came from the United States, Italy and Spain. PBMCs, B-cell-depleted T cells, or T cells were the source of the cDNA or gDNA that made up the material.

Here immunoSEQ multiplex PCR was the method, and the copy in TCRdb shows in-frame clones only, minus some. The table shows roughly 230,000 clones, with approximately 81% occurring only once. This sequence originates from a man aged 40-50 years with acute or convalescent COVID-19. The chain recombines TRBV5-1 with TRBJ1-4; possible D gene TRBD1, 5 bases. Material for sequencing was peripheral blood. CDR3 coding DNA: TGCGCCAGCAGCTTGGTTGGAGGGGAAAATGAAAAACTGTTTTTT. This gives the protein CASSLVGGENEKLFF.